Presented here are 6 T cell receptor beta chains from one specimen sequenced in a study of radiotherapy plus CTLA-4 blockade in lung cancer. TCRdb's copy holds only in-frame clones and misses some; the assay was immunoSEQ multiplex PCR. Here the sample spans around 110,000 clones, around 85% being singletons. The sequencing here drew on peripheral blood, taken from a patient treated with radiotherapy plus ipilimumab. The receptors were gathered from a human donor with non-small cell lung cancer that progressed on radiotherapy plus ipilimumab. Some clones in this sample may be carry-over from other donors' samples.

The genes are TRBV6-1 and TRBJ1-1; no reliable D call. Germline CDR1 and CDR2: MNHNS and SASEGT. The CDR3 has 13 amino acids. Trimming removed 5 bases from V and 1 base from J, with 8 bases in between. CDR3 sequence (DNA): TGTGCCAGCAGTCCTACAGAGAACACTGAAGCTTTCTTT. Translated, it gives CASSPTENTEAFF.

This chain joins TRBV5-1 and TRBJ1-1, with D perhaps TRBD1 (6 bases). V was cut by 2 bases and J by 1 base, with 9 bases left in between. The CDR3 spans 14 residues. CDR1 and CDR2 from the germline V gene are SGHRS and YFSETQ. The CDR3 sequence is CASSFDRTNTEAFF. DNA of the CDR3: TGCGCCAGCAGCTTCGACAGGACGAACACTGAAGCTTTCTTT.

The J gene is TRBJ2-7, the V gene TRBV10-3; D might be TRBD1 (7 bases). This CDR3 contains 15 residues. V lost 2 bases, J lost 9 bases, and 20 bases lay in between. In germline, CDR1 is ENHRY, CDR2 SYGVKD. The chain's CDR3 is CAISEGTGAAGRQYF. Written as DNA, the CDR3 is TGTGCCATCAGTGAGGGTACAGGGGCAGCGGGTAGGCAGTACTTC.

This clone was recorded only once. The chain links TRBV27 to TRBJ2-7; D perhaps matches TRBD1 (5 bases). V was trimmed by 5 bases and J by 1 base, leaving 27 bases between them. CDR3 length: 19 residues. CDR1 is MNHEY, CDR2 SMNVEV, per germline (reference sequence). The CDR3 region is CASSNPQVFPHPLSYEQYF. The CDR3 DNA follows: TGTGCCAGCAGTAACCCACAGGTCTTCCCTCACCCACTATCCTACGAGCAGTACTTC.

This chain joins TRBV28 and TRBJ1-2; D is possibly TRBD1 (6 bases). CDR1 is MDHEN, CDR2 SYDVKM, per germline. The CDR3 extends over 14 amino acids. V was cut by 2 bases and J by 7 bases, with 14 bases left in between. For the CDR3, the DNA is TGTGCCAGCAGTTTAATGACTTACAGGGCTGGCTACACCTTC. This sequence encodes CASSLMTYRAGYTF.

This clone appeared a single time. This rearrangement joins TRBV11-2 to TRBJ2-2, with a weak D call TRBD2 (6 bases). CDR1 is SGHAT, CDR2 FQNNGV, per germline. The CDR3 is 17 amino acids. V gave up 0 bases and J gave up 0 bases, with 11 bases separating them. This CDR3 reads CASSLDGRGANTGELFF. The CDR3 DNA is TGTGCCAGCAGCTTAGATGGGCGGGGCGCGAACACCGGGGAGCTGTTTTTT.